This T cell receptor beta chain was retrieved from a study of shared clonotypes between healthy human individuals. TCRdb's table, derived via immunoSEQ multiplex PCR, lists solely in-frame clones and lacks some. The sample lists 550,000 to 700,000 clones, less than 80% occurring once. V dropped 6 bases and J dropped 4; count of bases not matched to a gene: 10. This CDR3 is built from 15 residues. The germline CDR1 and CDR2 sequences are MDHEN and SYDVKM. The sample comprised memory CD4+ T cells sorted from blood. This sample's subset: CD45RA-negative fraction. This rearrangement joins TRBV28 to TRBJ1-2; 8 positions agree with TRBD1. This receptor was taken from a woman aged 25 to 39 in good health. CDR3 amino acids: CASRPTGAETYGYTF. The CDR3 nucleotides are TGTGCCAGCAGACCGACAGGGGCGGAAACCTATGGCTACACCTTC.